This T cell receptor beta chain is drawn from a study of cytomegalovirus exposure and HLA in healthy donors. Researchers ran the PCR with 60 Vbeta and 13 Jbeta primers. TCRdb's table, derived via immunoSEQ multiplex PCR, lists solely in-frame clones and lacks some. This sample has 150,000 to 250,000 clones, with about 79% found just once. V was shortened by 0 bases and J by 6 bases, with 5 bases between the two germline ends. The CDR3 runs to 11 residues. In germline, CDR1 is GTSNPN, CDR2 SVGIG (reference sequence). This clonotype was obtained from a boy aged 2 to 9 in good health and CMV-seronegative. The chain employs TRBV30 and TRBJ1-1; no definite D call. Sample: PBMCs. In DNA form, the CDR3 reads TGTGCCTGGAGTGTAGAGTCTGAAGCTTTCTTT. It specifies CAWSVESEAFF.